The 21 T cell receptor beta chains presented below share a single source sample, sequenced in a study of radiotherapy plus CTLA-4 blockade in lung cancer. Profiled with immunoSEQ multiplex PCR; TCRdb holds only in-frame clones, not every one. The table has tens of thousands of clones, 83% seen once; the top ten hold around 0.8%. The sample here was peripheral blood, taken from a patient treated with radiotherapy plus ipilimumab. These receptors all come from a human donor with non-small cell lung cancer who had stable disease on radiotherapy plus ipilimumab.

The V and J genes are TRBV2 and TRBJ1-2; D not certain. The V end was cut by 7 bases, the J end by 0 bases, with 15 bases between. Germline lookup yields CDR1 SNHLY and CDR2 FYNNEI. This CDR3 has 15 residues. This CDR3 is CASTERVTPNYGYTF. CDR3 DNA: TGTGCCAGCACCGAAAGGGTGACTCCTAACTATGGCTACACCTTC.

The rearrangement links TRBV11-3 to TRBJ2-7, with 8 bases lining up with TRBD2. J lost 2 bases, V lost 1 base, and 4 bases had no gene match. Germline assignment: CDR1 SGHNT and CDR2 YENEEA. The CDR3 is 15 residues long. For the CDR3, the DNA is TGTGCCAGCAGCTTAGGATACGGGGGGGCCTACGAGCAGTACTTC. Encoded protein: CASSLGYGGAYEQYF.

V usage is TRBV7-9 and J usage is TRBJ1-5; D perhaps matches TRBD1 (5 bases). CDR1 and CDR2 from the germline V gene are SEHNR and FQNEAQ (reference sequence). The CDR3 length is 14 residues. V dropped 4 bases and J dropped 7 bases, with 14 bases sitting between them. The CDR3 bases are TGTGCCAGCAGCTACGGGACCTCGAACCAGCCCCAGCATTTT. This codes for CASSYGTSNQPQHF.

The chain has TRBV25-1 and TRBJ2-7; no firm D call. V lost 2 bases and J 1 base, leaving 9 bases between the germline ends. The CDR3 spans 14 residues. Germline-derived CDR1 and CDR2 are MGHDK and SYGVNS. CDR3 residues: CASSEIGGSYEQYF. CDR3 DNA sequence: TGTGCCAGCAGTGAAATCGGCGGTTCCTACGAGCAGTACTTC.

CDR3 in amino acids: CATSGWTGGTEAFF. For the CDR3, the DNA is TGTGCCACCAGCGGCTGGACAGGGGGCACTGAAGCTTTCTTT. This chain joins TRBV15 and TRBJ1-1; 10 positions agree with TRBD1. Germline CDR1 reads LNHNV; CDR2 reads YYDKDF (reference sequence). V shed 5 bases and J 4 bases; nucleotides not matched to a gene: 4. This CDR3 is built from 14 residues. Full variable domain (rest looked up from reference TRBV15 and TRBJ1-1): DAMVIQNPRYQVTQFGKPVTLSCSQTLNHNVMYWYQQKSSQAPKLLFHYYDKDFNNEADTPDNFQSRRPNTSFCFLDIRSPGLGDTAMYLCATSGWTGGTEAFFGQGTRLTVV.

The chain links TRBV7-9 to TRBJ2-3; D remains unclear. This CDR3 is 12 amino acids long. With 7 bases removed from V and 0 bases from J, the gap between germline ends came to 5 bases. Germline loops: CDR1 SEHNR, CDR2 FQNEAQ (reference sequence). This chain's CDR3 is CASTASTDTQYF. CDR3 nucleotides: TGTGCCAGCACGGCCAGCACAGATACGCAGTATTTT.

The chain joins TRBV19 to TRBJ2-7; 14 nucleotides agree with TRBD2. The CDR3 is 15 amino acids. The V gene's germline CDR1 is LNHDA and CDR2 SQIVND (reference sequence). Trimming took 3 bases from V and 3 from J; bases not matched to a gene: 1. The CDR3 DNA sequence: TGTGCCAGTAGTATGGGACTAGCGGGAGTCTACGAGCAGTACTTC. Its translation: CASSMGLAGVYEQYF.

This clone has only a few counts. The chain links TRBV7-3 to TRBJ2-7; 8 positions match TRBD2. The CDR3 contains 19 residues. The ends lost 0 bases at V and 5 bases at J; junction bases unmatched: 18. CDR1 SGHTA and CDR2 FQGTGA come from the germline V gene. The CDR3 here is CASSLTAGAAGEILHEQYF. The CDR3 DNA reads as TGTGCCAGCAGCTTAACCGCCGGAGCAGCGGGGGAAATCCTCCACGAGCAGTACTTC.

V and J are TRBV14 and TRBJ1-1, with D tentatively TRBD1 (6 bases). CDR1 and CDR2 (germline): SGHDN, FVKESK. This CDR3 region has 15 residues. V was shortened by 2 bases and J by 4 bases, with 14 bases between the two germline ends. Here the CDR3 DNA reads TGTGCCAGCAGCCAATTCCTCAGGGGTTTCACTGAAGCTTTCTTT. As protein: CASSQFLRGFTEAFF.

The chain recombines TRBV6-1 with TRBJ2-2; 8 nucleotides align to TRBD2. Looked up from germline, CDR1 is MNHNS and CDR2 is SASEGT. The CDR3 extends over 17 amino acids. With V trimmed by 4 bases and J by 1 base, 8 bases remained unmatched. The CDR3: CASSGQSLAGNTGELFF. Here the CDR3 DNA reads TGTGCCAGCAGTGGACAAAGTCTAGCGGGGAACACCGGGGAGCTGTTTTTT.

V usage is TRBV27 and J usage is TRBJ2-3, with TRBD1 as a possible D gene (6 bases). This CDR3 comprises 16 residues. CDR1 is MNHEY, CDR2 SMNVEV, per germline (reference sequence). The V gene lost 5 bases and the J gene lost 1 base, with 16 bases spanning the gap. CDR3 protein: CASSLKQGLGTDTQYF. CDR3 in DNA: TGTGCCAGCAGTCTCAAACAGGGATTGGGCACAGATACGCAGTATTTT.

The rearrangement joins TRBV7-8 to TRBJ2-7, with D possibly being TRBD1 (6 bases). Germline lookup yields CDR1 SGHVS and CDR2 FQNEAQ. Trimming cost V 6 bases and J 3 bases, with 9 bases left between them. CDR3 size: 12 residues. CDR3 residues: CASSSGHYEQYF. The CDR3 coding sequence is TGTGCCAGCAGTTCGGGACACTACGAGCAGTACTTC.

The rearrangement uses TRBV5-4 and TRBJ2-7, with 15 nucleotides matching TRBD2. The germline V gene encodes CDR1 SGHNT and CDR2 YYREEE (reference sequence). The ends lost 4 bases at V and 3 bases at J; junction bases unmatched: 5. The CDR3 extends over 16 amino acids. The CDR3 sequence is CASSGGLAGGFYEQYF. The CDR3 coding sequence is TGTGCCAGCAGCGGGGGACTAGCGGGAGGTTTCTACGAGCAGTACTTC.

The rearrangement links TRBV28 to TRBJ1-1, with D perhaps matching TRBD1 (5 bases). CDR1 is MDHEN and CDR2 is SYDVKM in the germline V gene. The CDR3 contains 15 residues. Trimming removed 2 bases from V and 1 base from J, with 11 bases in between. The CDR3 loop reads CASSLGGRANTEAFF. CDR3 nucleotides: TGTGCCAGCAGTTTAGGGGGACGCGCGAACACTGAAGCTTTCTTT.

This clone appeared a few times. The V and J genes are TRBV28 and TRBJ1-2, with 9 nucleotides matching TRBD1. The CDR3 sequence is 16 residues long. CDR1 MDHEN and CDR2 SYDVKM come from the germline V gene. V lost 2 bases and J lost 4; bases outside the gene matches: 8. DNA for the CDR3: TGTGCCAGCAGTTTAAATATTGGGACAGGGATCTATGGCTACACCTTC. Amino acid sequence: CASSLNIGTGIYGYTF.

This chain joins TRBV5-4 and TRBJ1-1; no firm D call. Germline V lookup: CDR1 SGHNT, CDR2 YYREEE (reference sequence). Deletions cut 4 bases from V and 0 bases from J, with 13 bases between. This CDR3 is 15 amino acids long. CDR3 DNA sequence: TGTGCCAGCAGCCCTTCACAGACCTTGAACACTGAAGCTTTCTTT. Encoded protein: CASSPSQTLNTEAFF.

This chain connects TRBV11-2 to TRBJ2-5; D is uncertain. Trimming shortened V by 3 bases and J by 3 bases, and 2 bases separated the two germline ends. The germline V gene encodes CDR1 SGHAT and CDR2 FQNNGV. The CDR3 consists of 11 residues. CDR3 nucleotides: TGTGCCAGCAGCTTGAAAGAGACCCAGTACTTC. Its protein is CASSLKETQYF.

The rearrangement uses TRBV9 and TRBJ2-3; 9 nucleotides agree with TRBD2. V trimming: 2 bases; J trimming: 1 base; junction bases outside the gene matches: 5. Germline V gene lookup returns CDR1 SGDLS and CDR2 YYNGEE. This CDR3 is 16 amino acids long. Here the CDR3 reads CASSVGGRAGTDTQYF. The CDR3 DNA sequence: TGTGCCAGCAGCGTGGGCGGGAGGGCCGGCACAGATACGCAGTATTTT.

The chain employs TRBV28 and TRBJ2-1; 10 bases match TRBD2. With 5 bases clipped from V and 0 bases from J, the junction kept 7 bases outside the gene matches. Germline-derived CDR1 and CDR2 are MDHEN and SYDVKM. This CDR3 spans 17 amino acids. The CDR3 protein is CASSQTSGTFSYNEQFF. The CDR3 DNA is TGTGCCAGCAGTCAAACTAGCGGGACCTTCTCCTACAATGAGCAGTTCTTC.

The chain joins TRBV7-9 to TRBJ1-1; 11 bases match TRBD1. Germline V CDR1 and CDR2: SEHNR, FQNEAQ (reference sequence). After removal of 5 bases from V and 4 bases from J, the junction contained 3 bases not matched to a gene. There are 14 residues in the CDR3. As DNA, the CDR3 is TGTGCCAGCAGCCCGGACAGGGGGCGCACTGAAGCTTTCTTT. It translates to CASSPDRGRTEAFF.

This clone was observed a few times. V usage is TRBV19 and J usage is TRBJ1-5; 12 nucleotides line up with TRBD1. J lost 6 bases, V lost 6 bases, and 0 bases had no gene match. The CDR3 contains 13 residues. Germline V gene data show CDR1 as LNHDA and CDR2 as SQIVND (reference sequence). The CDR3 sequence is CASRGQGAQPQHF. CDR3 DNA sequence: TGTGCCAGTAGGGGACAGGGGGCTCAGCCCCAGCATTTT.